Given below is one TCR beta chain in context. Its antigen is currently unknown. The CDR3 is made up of 14 amino acids. Germline-derived CDR1 and CDR2 are KGHSH and LQKENI. V shed 2 bases and J shed 7 bases, with 11 bases lying between them. An approximately 200 ng quantity of DNA, some 30,000 T cell genomes, went into the sorted-subset replicate PCRs. The table came from immunoSEQ multiplex PCR; TCRdb's copy has only in-frame clones and leaves some out. The sample has 300,000 to 400,000 clones; 74% are singletons. Caucasian adults residing in Nashville, Tennessee made up all the donors. These data originate in a study of shared clonotypes between healthy human individuals. Study-wide results and limits: The study found roughly 5% of naive CD4 clonotypes shared across a handful of donors. Naive subsets usually exceeded memory subsets in estimated richness.

The J gene is TRBJ2-2, the V gene TRBV18, with D possibly TRBD1 on 6 matching bases. Source material: memory CD4+ T cells sorted from blood. Stated subset: CD45RA-negative fraction. The source of this sequence is a young man in good health. The CDR3 DNA reads as TGTGCCAGCTCACCATACAGGGACAACGGGGAGCTGTTTTTT. Translating gives CASSPYRDNGELFF.